These 4 T cell receptor beta chains were sequenced from one sample in a study of blood T cells in healthy people across ages. The use of a sample-barcoded 5' primer and a J-beta primer mix characterized a second PCR of roughly 7 to 11 cycles. TCRdb itself ran the 5' RACE reads through MiXCR, one entry per CDR3 protein. Of about 780,000 distinct CDR3 sequences in the sample, 35% to 60% were seen once. Sequencing used blood. These receptors were collected from a man older than 75 in good health.

About this clonotype itself: This could be a read error, since a much larger clone is one nucleotide away. The chain has TRBV7-2 and TRBJ2-7; D might be TRBD1 or TRBD2, each matching 6 bases. This CDR3 comprises 14 residues. Per germline, CDR1 SGHTA and CDR2 FQGNSA. CDR3: CASGLDGGPYEQYF. DNA of the CDR3: TGTGCCAGCGGCTTAGACGGGGGCCCCTACGAGCAGTACTTC.

This rearrangement joins TRBV2 to TRBJ2-2, with TRBD1 matching 9 bases. CDR3 length equals 15 residues. Trimming took 6 bases from V and 2 from J; bases not matched to a gene: 4. The V gene's germline CDR1 is SNHLY and CDR2 FYNNEI. CDR3 region: CASSTDRGNTGELFF. The CDR3 nucleotides are TGTGCCAGCAGCACGGACAGGGGTAACACCGGGGAGCTGTTTTTT.

This rearrangement joins TRBV7-2 to TRBJ2-1, with TRBD2 identical over 7 bases. The CDR3 is 15 amino acids. Per germline, CDR1 SGHTA and CDR2 FQGNSA. Unmatched junction bases numbered 10, after V lost 4 bases and J lost 7 bases. The CDR3 loop is CASSSSGVRGNEQFF. CDR3 DNA sequence: TGTGCCAGCAGCTCTAGCGGCGTTAGGGGAAATGAGCAGTTCTTC.

The chain has TRBV11-2 and TRBJ2-1; TRBD2 agrees at 11 bases. The better agreement between TRBJ2-7 and the DNA end casts doubt on the J call. CDR3 length: 18 amino acids. Looked up from germline, CDR1 is SGHAT and CDR2 is FQNNGV. CDR3 nucleotides: TGTGCCAGCAGCTTACCACTAGCGGGAGCCCCGGCCTACAATGAGCAGTACTTC. Translated: CASSLPLAGAPAYNEQYF.